The 7 T cell receptor beta chains below were found in one sample sequenced in a study of T cells in tuberculosis. The protocol was immunoSEQ multiplex PCR, while the TCRdb copy is restricted to in-frame clones and leaves out a portion. The sample contains tens of thousands of clones, 70% to 85% of which appear only once. Time point: new active TB diagnosis, blood taken before or within 7 days of starting treatment. Sequenced here: PBMCs, sampled at tuberculosis diagnosis. Source of these receptors: an adult with tuberculosis.

This chain joins TRBV14 and TRBJ1-5; tentative D call: TRBD1 (6 bases). The V gene lost 3 bases and the J gene lost 5 bases, with 11 bases spanning the gap. This CDR3 contains 14 residues. Germline loops: CDR1 SGHDN, CDR2 FVKESK. The CDR3 coding sequence is TGTGCCAGCAGCCACGGCGCAGGGGATCAGCCCCAGCATTTT. As protein: CASSHGAGDQPQHF.

The V and J genes are TRBV7-9 and TRBJ1-3; D unclear. The V end was cut by 3 bases, the J end by 1 base, with 4 bases between. In germline, CDR1 is SEHNR, CDR2 FQNEAQ (reference sequence). The CDR3 runs 13 residues. The CDR3 reads CASSFLSGNTIYF. The CDR3 DNA reads as TGTGCCAGCAGCTTTCTATCTGGAAACACCATATATTTT.

This chain's CDR3 is CASSLGQGLYGYTF. The CDR3 DNA reads as TGTGCCAGCAGCTTGGGACAGGGCCTCTATGGCTACACCTTC. The V and J genes are TRBV5-5 and TRBJ1-2; 7 bases are a match to TRBD1. Germline V gene sequence: CDR1 SGHKS, CDR2 YYEKEE (reference sequence). This CDR3 has 14 amino acids. V dropped 0 bases and J dropped 4; count of bases not matched to a gene: 3.

This sequence joins TRBV7-6 and TRBJ2-3; D is ambiguous. V lost 0 bases, J lost 2 bases, and 15 bases lay in between. The CDR3 sequence is 17 residues long. Germline V gives CDR1 SGHVS, CDR2 FNYEAQ. The DNA for the CDR3 is TGTGCCAGCAGCTTAGCATCCAAGGAGCGATTCACAGATACGCAGTATTTT. Translated, it gives CASSLASKERFTDTQYF.

The V call is TRBV19, the J call TRBJ2-3; TRBD1 might be the D (6 bases). CDR1 and CDR2 (germline): LNHDA, SQIVND (reference sequence). Trimming cost V 4 bases and J 0 bases, with 17 bases left between them. CDR3 length: 17 residues. The CDR3 is CASSNLLTGGSTDTQYF. The CDR3 DNA reads TGTGCCAGTAGTAACCTCCTGACAGGAGGAAGCACAGATACGCAGTATTTT.

The rearrangement joins TRBV30 to TRBJ1-1, with 8 bases matching TRBD1. Looked up from germline, CDR1 is GTSNPN and CDR2 is SVGIG (reference sequence). The CDR3 has 13 amino acids. Trimming took 5 bases from V and 6 from J; bases not matched to a gene: 8. The chain's CDR3 is CAWVTTGAAEAFF. CDR3 bases: TGTGCCTGGGTTACGACAGGGGCGGCTGAAGCTTTCTTT.

The chain uses TRBV30 and TRBJ1-2, with TRBD1 identical over 8 bases. CDR3 length: 12 amino acids. The trim removed 4 bases at V and 5 bases at J, leaving 3 bases unmatched. CDR1 is GTSNPN and CDR2 is SVGIG in the germline V gene (reference sequence). The CDR3: CAWNDRGYGYTF. CDR3 coding DNA: TGTGCCTGGAATGACAGGGGTTATGGCTACACCTTC.